This T cell receptor beta chain is drawn from a study of CD8 T cells in Susac syndrome. Random hexamers served to reverse transcribe about 0.5 to 1 ug RNA. Each CDR3 protein is one row after TCRdb ran MiXCR on the immunoSEQ multiplex PCR reads. The sample holds around 150,000 distinct CDR3 sequences; about 93% are singletons and the top ten take around 0.29%. TEMRA cells underwent FACS enrichment and CD8+ and CD4+ T cells underwent negative isolation. With 4 bases clipped from V and 3 bases from J, the junction kept 2 bases outside the gene matches. This CDR3 contains 14 residues. This chain connects TRBV12-3 or TRBV12-4 to TRBJ2-3, with 9 bases that match TRBD1. The receptor's source is a human donor in good health. The specimen sequenced was CD8+ T cells from PBMCs. CDR3 protein: CASSSGQGTDTQYF. CDR3 DNA sequence: TGTGCCAGCAGTTCGGGACAGGGTACAGATACGCAGTATTTT.